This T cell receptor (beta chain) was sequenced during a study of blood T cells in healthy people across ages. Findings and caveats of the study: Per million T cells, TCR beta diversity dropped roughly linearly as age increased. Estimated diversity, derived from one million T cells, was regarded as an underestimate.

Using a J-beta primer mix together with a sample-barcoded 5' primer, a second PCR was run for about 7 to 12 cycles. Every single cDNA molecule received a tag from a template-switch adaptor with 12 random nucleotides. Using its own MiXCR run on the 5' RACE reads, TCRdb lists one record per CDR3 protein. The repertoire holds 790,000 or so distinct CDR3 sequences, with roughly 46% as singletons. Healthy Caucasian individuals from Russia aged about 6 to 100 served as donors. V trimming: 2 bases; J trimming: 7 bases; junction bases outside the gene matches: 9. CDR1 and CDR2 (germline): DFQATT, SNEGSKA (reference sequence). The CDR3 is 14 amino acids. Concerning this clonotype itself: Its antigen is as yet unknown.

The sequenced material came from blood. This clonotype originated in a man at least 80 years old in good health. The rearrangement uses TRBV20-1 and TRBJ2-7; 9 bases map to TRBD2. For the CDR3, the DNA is TGCAGTGCTAGAATGGGCGGGAGGGCCTCTGAGCAGTACTTC. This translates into CSARMGGRASEQYF.